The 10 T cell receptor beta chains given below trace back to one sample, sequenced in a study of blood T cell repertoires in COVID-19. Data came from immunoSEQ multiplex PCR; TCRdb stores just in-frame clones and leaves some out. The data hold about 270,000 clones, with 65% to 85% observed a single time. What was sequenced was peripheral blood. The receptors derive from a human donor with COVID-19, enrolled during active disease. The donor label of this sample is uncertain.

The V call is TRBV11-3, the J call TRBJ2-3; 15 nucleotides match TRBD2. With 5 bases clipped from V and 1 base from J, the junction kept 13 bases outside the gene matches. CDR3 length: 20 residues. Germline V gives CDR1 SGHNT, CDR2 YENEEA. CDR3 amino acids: CASSLGLAGGWAPRTDTQYF. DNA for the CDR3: TGTGCCAGCAGCCTGGGACTAGCGGGAGGTTGGGCCCCCCGCACAGATACGCAGTATTTT.

The CDR3 DNA follows: TGCGCCAGCAGCGGACTAGCGGGAATAGGCACAGATACGCAGTATTTT. This sequence encodes CASSGLAGIGTDTQYF. The chain employs TRBV5-1 and TRBJ2-3; TRBD2 agrees at 12 bases. With 4 bases clipped from V and 1 base from J, the junction kept 4 bases outside the gene matches. The CDR3 contains 16 residues. Germline V gene lookup returns CDR1 SGHRS and CDR2 YFSETQ.

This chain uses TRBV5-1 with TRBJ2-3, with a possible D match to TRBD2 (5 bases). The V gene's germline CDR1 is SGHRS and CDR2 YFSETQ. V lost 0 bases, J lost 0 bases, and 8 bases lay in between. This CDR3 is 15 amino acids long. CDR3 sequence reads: CASSLEAASTDTQYF. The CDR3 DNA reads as TGCGCCAGCAGCTTGGAAGCGGCCAGCACAGATACGCAGTATTTT.

Written as DNA, the CDR3 is TGTGCCATCAGTGAGTCCCGGGAGAAGACAACCTCCTACGAGCAGTACTTC. Residues: CAISESREKTTSYEQYF. The chain employs TRBV10-3 and TRBJ2-7; a weak D match, TRBD2 (6 bases). V lost 0 bases and J 0 bases, leaving 15 bases between the germline ends. The CDR3 runs 17 residues. Germline V gene lookup returns CDR1 ENHRY and CDR2 SYGVKD.

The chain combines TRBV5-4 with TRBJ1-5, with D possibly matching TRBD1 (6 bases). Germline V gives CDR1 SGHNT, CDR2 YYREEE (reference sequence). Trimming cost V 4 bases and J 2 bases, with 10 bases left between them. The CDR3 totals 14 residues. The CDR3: CASSKQGGNQPQHF. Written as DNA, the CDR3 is TGTGCCAGCAGCAAACAGGGAGGCAATCAGCCCCAGCATTTT.

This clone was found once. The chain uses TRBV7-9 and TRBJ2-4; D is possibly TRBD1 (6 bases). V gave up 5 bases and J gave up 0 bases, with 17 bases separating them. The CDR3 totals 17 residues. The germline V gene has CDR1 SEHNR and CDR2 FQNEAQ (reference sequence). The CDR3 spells CASSPWTDHLAKNIQYF. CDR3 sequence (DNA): TGTGCCAGCAGCCCTTGGACAGACCATCTAGCCAAAAACATTCAGTACTTC.

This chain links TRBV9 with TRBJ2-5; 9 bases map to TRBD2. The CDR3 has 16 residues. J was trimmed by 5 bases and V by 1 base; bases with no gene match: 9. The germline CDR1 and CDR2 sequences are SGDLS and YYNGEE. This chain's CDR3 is CASSVTPSGTLETQYF. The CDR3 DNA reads TGTGCCAGCAGCGTAACCCCTAGCGGGACGTTGGAGACCCAGTACTTC.

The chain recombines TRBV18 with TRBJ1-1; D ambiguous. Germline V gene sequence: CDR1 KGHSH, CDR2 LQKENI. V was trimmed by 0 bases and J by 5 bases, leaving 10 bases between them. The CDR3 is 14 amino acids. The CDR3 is CASSPPIRGTEAFF. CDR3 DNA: TGTGCCAGCTCACCACCGATTCGGGGAACTGAAGCTTTCTTT.

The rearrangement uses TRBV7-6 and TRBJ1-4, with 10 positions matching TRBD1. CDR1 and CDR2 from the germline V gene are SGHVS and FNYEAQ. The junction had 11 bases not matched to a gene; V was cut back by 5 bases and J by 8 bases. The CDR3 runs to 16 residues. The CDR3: CASSPYPPGQGEKLFF. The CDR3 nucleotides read TGTGCCAGCAGCCCTTATCCCCCGGGACAGGGGGAAAAACTGTTTTTT.

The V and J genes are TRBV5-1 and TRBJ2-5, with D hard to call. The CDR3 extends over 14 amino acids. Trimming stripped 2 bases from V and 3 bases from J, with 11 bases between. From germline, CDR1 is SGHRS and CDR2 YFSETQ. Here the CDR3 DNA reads TGCGCCAGCAGCTTCCAGTCCACAGAAGAGACCCAGTACTTC. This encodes CASSFQSTEETQYF.